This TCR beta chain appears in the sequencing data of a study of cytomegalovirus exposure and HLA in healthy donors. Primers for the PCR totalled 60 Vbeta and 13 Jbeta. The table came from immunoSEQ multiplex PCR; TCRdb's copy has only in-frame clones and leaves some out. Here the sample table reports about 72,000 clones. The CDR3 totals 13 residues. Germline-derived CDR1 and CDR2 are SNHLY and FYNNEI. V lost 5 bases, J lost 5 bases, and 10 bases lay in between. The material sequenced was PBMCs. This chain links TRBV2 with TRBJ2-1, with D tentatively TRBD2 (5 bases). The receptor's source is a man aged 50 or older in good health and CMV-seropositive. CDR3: CASSRGLNNEQFF. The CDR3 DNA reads TGTGCCAGCAGTAGAGGGTTAAACAATGAGCAGTTCTTC. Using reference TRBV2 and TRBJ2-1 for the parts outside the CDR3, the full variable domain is EPEVTQTPSHQVTQMGQEVILRCVPISNHLYFYWYRQILGQKVEFLVSFYNNEISEKSEIFDDQFSVERPDGSNFTLKIRSTKLEDSAMYFCASSRGLNNEQFFGPGTRLTVL.